This T cell receptor beta chain was captured by sequencing in a study of T cell changes during pregnancy in multiple sclerosis. The CDR3 runs to 13 residues. V lost 7 bases, J lost 6 bases, and 4 bases stayed unmatched. Per germline, CDR1 SEHNR and CDR2 FQNEAQ (reference sequence). Assay used: immunoSEQ multiplex PCR; TCRdb lists only in-frame clones, some missing. The table has about 85,000 clones, approximately 90% seen once. The sequence came from a female donor with multiple sclerosis, enrolled in a pregnancy study. The rearrangement joins TRBV7-9 to TRBJ2-2, with 8 bases lining up with TRBD2. This specimen consisted of peripheral blood, obtained in the first trimester of pregnancy. CDR3 sequence: CASTGTRAGELFF. The CDR3 DNA reads as TGTGCCAGCACCGGGACTAGGGCCGGGGAGCTGTTTTTT.